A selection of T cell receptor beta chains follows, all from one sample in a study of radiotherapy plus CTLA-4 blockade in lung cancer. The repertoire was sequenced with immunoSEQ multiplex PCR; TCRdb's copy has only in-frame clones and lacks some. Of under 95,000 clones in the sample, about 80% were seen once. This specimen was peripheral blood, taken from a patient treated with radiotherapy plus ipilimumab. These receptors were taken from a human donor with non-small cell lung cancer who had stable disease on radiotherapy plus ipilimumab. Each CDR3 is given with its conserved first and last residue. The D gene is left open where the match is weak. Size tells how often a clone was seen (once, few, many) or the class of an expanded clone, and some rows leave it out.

CDR3aa: CASSLVGGNQPQHF
CDR3nt: TGTGCCAGCAGCTTAGTGGGCGGCAATCAGCCCCAGCATTTT
d_gene: -
v_gene: TRBV11-2
abundance: -
j_gene: TRBJ1-5

CDR3aa: CASSRDRGETQYF
CDR3nt: TGTGCCAGCAGCCGGGACAGGGGTGAGACCCAGTACTTC
d_gene: TRBD1
v_gene: TRBV2
abundance: -
j_gene: TRBJ2-5

CDR3aa: CASSIMKDSPLHF
CDR3nt: TGTGCCAGTAGTATAATGAAGGATTCACCCCTCCACTTT
d_gene: -
v_gene: TRBV19
abundance: -
j_gene: TRBJ1-6

CDR3aa: CAISDGIEEKLFF
CDR3nt: TGTGCCATCAGTGACGGGATTGAGGAAAAACTGTTTTTT
d_gene: -
v_gene: TRBV10-3
abundance: -
j_gene: TRBJ1-4

CDR3aa: CASSSGRGPGELFF
CDR3nt: TGTGCCAGCAGCTCGGGGCGGGGCCCCGGGGAGCTGTTTTTT
d_gene: -
v_gene: TRBV7-6
abundance: -
j_gene: TRBJ2-2

CDR3aa: CASSYGNRGQDGYTF
CDR3nt: TGTGCCAGCAGTTACGGTAACAGGGGGCAGGATGGCTACACCTTC
d_gene: TRBD1
v_gene: TRBV6-5
abundance: -
j_gene: TRBJ1-2

CDR3aa: CASSAPGQGGETQYF
CDR3nt: TGTGCCAGCAGCGCTCCCGGACAGGGTGGGGAGACCCAGTACTTC
d_gene: TRBD1
v_gene: TRBV5-6
abundance: -
j_gene: TRBJ2-5

CDR3aa: CASRTGLAGTDTQYF
CDR3nt: TGCGCCAGCAGGACCGGACTAGCGGGCACAGATACGCAGTATTTT
d_gene: TRBD2
v_gene: TRBV5-1
abundance: -
j_gene: TRBJ2-3

CDR3aa: CASSSWSDQETQYF
CDR3nt: TGTGCCAGCAGCTCCTGGTCGGACCAAGAGACCCAGTACTTC
d_gene: -
v_gene: TRBV7-9
abundance: -
j_gene: TRBJ2-5

CDR3aa: CASSSQVGAYEQYF
CDR3nt: TGTGCCAGCAGCAGTCAAGTGGGGGCCTACGAGCAGTACTTC
d_gene: -
v_gene: TRBV14
abundance: -
j_gene: TRBJ2-7

CDR3aa: CASGPREQYF
CDR3nt: TGTGCCAGCGGCCCGAGGGAGCAGTACTTC
d_gene: -
v_gene: TRBV28
abundance: -
j_gene: TRBJ2-7

CDR3aa: CASSERGTGGNEQFF
CDR3nt: TGTGCCAGCAGCGAGAGGGGGACAGGGGGCAATGAGCAGTTCTTC
d_gene: TRBD1
v_gene: TRBV11-3
abundance: few
j_gene: TRBJ2-1

CDR3aa: CASSARQGKSETQYF
CDR3nt: TGCGCCAGCAGCGCCCGACAGGGAAAGTCGGAGACCCAGTACTTC
d_gene: TRBD1
v_gene: TRBV5-1
abundance: -
j_gene: TRBJ2-5

CDR3aa: CASSLGGQGADTQYF
CDR3nt: TGTGCCAGCAGCTTAGGGGGACAGGGGGCAGATACGCAGTATTTT
d_gene: TRBD1
v_gene: TRBV5-4
abundance: -
j_gene: TRBJ2-3